Below, 3 T cell receptor beta chains from the same sample are listed, as sequenced in a study of CD8+ T cells in alopecia areata. Sequencing used cDNA as its template, made by extracting RNA and reverse transcribing it. The data were produced by immunoSEQ multiplex PCR, yet TCRdb's version contains in-frame clones alone and is incomplete. The sample lists hundreds of thousands of clones, 60% occurring once. Treatment meaning: oral pan-JAK inhibitor, 5-10 mg twice daily. The sequencing here drew on CD4+ T cells sorted from blood, taken around week 53, from a patient treated with tofacitinib. These receptors all stem from a human donor with alopecia areata.

This chain uses TRBV6-5 with TRBJ2-4, with 7 bases identical to TRBD2. CDR3 length: 15 residues. V was clipped by 6 bases and J by 7 bases; unmatched bases: 12. Germline CDR1 is MNHEY and CDR2 is SVGAGI. In nucleotides, the CDR3 is TGTGCCAGCAGAGAGTTAAGGACTAGTCCGAACATTCAGTACTTC. Protein: CASRELRTSPNIQYF.

In this sample, this clone turned up a few times. The chain has TRBV29-1 and TRBJ2-3; TRBD1 matches at 7 bases. J lost 2 bases, V lost 4 bases, and 6 bases had no gene match. CDR1 is SQVTM, CDR2 ANQGSEA, per germline. This CDR3 is built from 14 residues. CDR3 sequence reads: CSVVGTVFTDTQYF. For the CDR3, the DNA is TGCAGCGTTGTAGGGACAGTCTTCACAGATACGCAGTATTTT.

The V gene is TRBV29-1, the J gene TRBJ1-2; 8 nucleotides align to TRBD1. CDR3 length: 12 residues. Germline V lookup: CDR1 SQVTM, CDR2 ANQGSEA. Trimming at V came to 6 bases and at J to 7 bases, leaving 7 bases not matched to a gene. CDR3 region: CSVAGQGRGYTF. CDR3 coding DNA: TGCAGCGTAGCCGGACAGGGACGTGGCTACACCTTC.